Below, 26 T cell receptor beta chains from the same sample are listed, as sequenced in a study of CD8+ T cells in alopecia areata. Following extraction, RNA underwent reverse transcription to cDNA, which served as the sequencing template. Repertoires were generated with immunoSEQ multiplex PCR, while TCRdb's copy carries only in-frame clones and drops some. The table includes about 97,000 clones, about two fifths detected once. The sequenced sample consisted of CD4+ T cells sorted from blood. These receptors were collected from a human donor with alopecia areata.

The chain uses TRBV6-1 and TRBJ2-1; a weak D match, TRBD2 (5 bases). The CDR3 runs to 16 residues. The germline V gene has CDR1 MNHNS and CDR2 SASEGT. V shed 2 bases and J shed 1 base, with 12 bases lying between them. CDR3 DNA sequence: TGTGCCAGCAGTGAATCTAGGGAGAGGTCCTACAATGAGCAGTTCTTC. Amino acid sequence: CASSESRERSYNEQFF.

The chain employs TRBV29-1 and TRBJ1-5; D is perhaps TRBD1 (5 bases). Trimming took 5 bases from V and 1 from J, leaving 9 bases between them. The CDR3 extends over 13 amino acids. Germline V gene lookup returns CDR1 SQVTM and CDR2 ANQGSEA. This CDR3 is CSVLAGSNQPQHF. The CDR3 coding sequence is TGCAGCGTTTTGGCAGGGAGCAATCAGCCCCAGCATTTT. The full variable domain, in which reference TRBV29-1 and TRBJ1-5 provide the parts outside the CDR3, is SAVISQKPSRDICQRGTSLTIQCQVDSQVTMMFWYRQQPGQSLTLIATANQGSEATYESGFVIDKFPISRPNLTFSTLTVSNMSPEDSSIYLCSVLAGSNQPQHFGDGTRLSIL.

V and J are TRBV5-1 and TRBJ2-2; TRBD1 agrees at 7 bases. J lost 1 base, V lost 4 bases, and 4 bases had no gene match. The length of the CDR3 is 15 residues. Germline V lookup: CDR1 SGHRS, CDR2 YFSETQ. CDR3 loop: CASSAWTGNTGELFF. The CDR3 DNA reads TGCGCCAGCAGCGCCTGGACAGGGAACACCGGGGAGCTGTTTTTT.

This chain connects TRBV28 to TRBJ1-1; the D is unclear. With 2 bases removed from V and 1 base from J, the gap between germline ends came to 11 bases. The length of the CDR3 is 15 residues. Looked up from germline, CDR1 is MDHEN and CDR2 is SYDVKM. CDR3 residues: CASSLSRGGNTEAFF. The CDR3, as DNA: TGTGCCAGCAGTTTAAGTCGAGGAGGGAACACTGAAGCTTTCTTT.

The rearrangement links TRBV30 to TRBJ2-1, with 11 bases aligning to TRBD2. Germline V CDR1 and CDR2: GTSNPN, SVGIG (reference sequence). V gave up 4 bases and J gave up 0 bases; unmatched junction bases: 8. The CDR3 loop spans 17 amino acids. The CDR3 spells CAWMGLAEETSYNEQFF. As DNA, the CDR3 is TGTGCCTGGATGGGACTAGCGGAGGAGACCTCCTACAATGAGCAGTTCTTC.

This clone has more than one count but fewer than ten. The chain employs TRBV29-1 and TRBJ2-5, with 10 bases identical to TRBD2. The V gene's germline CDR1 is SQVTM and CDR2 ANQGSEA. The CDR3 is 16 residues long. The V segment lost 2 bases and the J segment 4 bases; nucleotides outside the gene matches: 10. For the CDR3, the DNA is TGCAGCGTTGAACAGCGGGAGGGCCTGTTCCTAGAGACCCAGTACTTC. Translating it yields CSVEQREGLFLETQYF.

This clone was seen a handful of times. CDR3 DNA sequence: TGTGCCAGTAGTCCCATGGCCGGGGAGCTGTTTTTT. Its translation is CASSPMAGELFF. This chain joins TRBV19 and TRBJ2-2; D gene uncertain. This CDR3 is built from 12 residues. V was pared by 5 bases and J by 6 bases, with 7 bases between. Germline assignment: CDR1 LNHDA and CDR2 SQIVND (reference sequence). Full variable domain (rest looked up from reference TRBV19 and TRBJ2-2): DGGITQSPKYLFRKEGQNVTLSCEQNLNHDAMYWYRQDPGQGLRLIYYSQIVNDFQKGDIAEGYSVSREKKESFPLTVTSAQKNPTAFYLCASSPMAGELFFGEGSRLTVL.

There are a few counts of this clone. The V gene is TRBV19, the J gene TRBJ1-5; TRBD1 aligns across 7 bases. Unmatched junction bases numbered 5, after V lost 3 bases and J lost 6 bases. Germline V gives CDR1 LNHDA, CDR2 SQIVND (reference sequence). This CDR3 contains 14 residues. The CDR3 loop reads CASSISSGGQPQHF. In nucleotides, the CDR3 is TGTGCCAGTAGTATTAGCTCAGGGGGTCAGCCCCAGCATTTT.

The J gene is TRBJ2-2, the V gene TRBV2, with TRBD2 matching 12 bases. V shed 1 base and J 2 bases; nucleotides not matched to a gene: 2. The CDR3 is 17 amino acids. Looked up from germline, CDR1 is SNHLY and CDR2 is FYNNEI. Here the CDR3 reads CASSEGTSGKNTGELFF. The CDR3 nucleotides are TGTGCCAGCAGTGAAGGGACTAGCGGGAAAAACACCGGGGAGCTGTTTTTT.

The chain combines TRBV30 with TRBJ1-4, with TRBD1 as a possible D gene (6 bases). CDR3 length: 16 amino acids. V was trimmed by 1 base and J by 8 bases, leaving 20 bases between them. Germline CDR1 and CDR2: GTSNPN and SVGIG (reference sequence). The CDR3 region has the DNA TGTGCCTGGAGTGGGAACAGGGTTTCAAGAGGCGAAAAACTGTTTTTT. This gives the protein CAWSGNRVSRGEKLFF. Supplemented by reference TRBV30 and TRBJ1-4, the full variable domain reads SQTIHQWPATLVQPVGSPLSLECTVEGTSNPNLYWYRQAAGRGLQLLFYSVGIGQISSEVPQNLSASRPQDRQFILSSKKLLLSDSGFYLCAWSGNRVSRGEKLFFGSGTQLSVL.

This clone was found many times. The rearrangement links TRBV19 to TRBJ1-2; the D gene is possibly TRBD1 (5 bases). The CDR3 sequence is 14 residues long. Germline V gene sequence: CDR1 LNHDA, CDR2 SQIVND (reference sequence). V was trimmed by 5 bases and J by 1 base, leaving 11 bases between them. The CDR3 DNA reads TGTGCCAGTAGTCAATCGAGGGGTAACTATGGCTACACCTTC. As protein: CASSQSRGNYGYTF. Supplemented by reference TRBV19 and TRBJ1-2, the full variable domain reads DGGITQSPKYLFRKEGQNVTLSCEQNLNHDAMYWYRQDPGQGLRLIYYSQIVNDFQKGDIAEGYSVSREKKESFPLTVTSAQKNPTAFYLCASSQSRGNYGYTFGSGTRLTVV.

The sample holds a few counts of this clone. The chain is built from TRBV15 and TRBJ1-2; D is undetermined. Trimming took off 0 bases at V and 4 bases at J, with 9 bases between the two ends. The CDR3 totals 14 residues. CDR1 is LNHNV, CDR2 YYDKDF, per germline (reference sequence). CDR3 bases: TGTGCCACCAGCAGAGAGTTGGGGATCTATGGCTACACCTTC. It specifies CATSRELGIYGYTF.

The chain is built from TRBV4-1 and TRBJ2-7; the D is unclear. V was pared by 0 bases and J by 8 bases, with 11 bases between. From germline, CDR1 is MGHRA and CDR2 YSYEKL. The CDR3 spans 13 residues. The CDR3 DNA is TGCGCCAGCAGCCAAGACTTGGGCCAGAAGCAGTACTTC. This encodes CASSQDLGQKQYF.

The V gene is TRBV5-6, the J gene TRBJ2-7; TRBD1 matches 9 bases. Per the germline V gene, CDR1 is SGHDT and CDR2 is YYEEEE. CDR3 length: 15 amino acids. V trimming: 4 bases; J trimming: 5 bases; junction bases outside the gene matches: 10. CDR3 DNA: TGTGCCAGCAGCACTACCGGGACAGGGCCGCACGAGCAGTACTTC. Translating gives CASSTTGTGPHEQYF.

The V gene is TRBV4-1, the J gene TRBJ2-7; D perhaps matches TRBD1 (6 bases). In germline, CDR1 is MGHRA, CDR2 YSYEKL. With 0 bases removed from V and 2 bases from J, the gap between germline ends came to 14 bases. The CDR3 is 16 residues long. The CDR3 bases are TGCGCCAGCAGCCAAGATCTCCGGACAGAGACCTACGAGCAGTACTTC. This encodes CASSQDLRTETYEQYF.

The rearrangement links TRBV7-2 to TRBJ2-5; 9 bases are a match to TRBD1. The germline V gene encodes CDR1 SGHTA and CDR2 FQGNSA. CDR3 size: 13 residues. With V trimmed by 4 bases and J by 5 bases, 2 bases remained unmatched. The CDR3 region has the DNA TGTGCCAGCAGCTACGACAGGGGGGAGACCCAGTACTTC. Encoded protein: CASSYDRGETQYF.

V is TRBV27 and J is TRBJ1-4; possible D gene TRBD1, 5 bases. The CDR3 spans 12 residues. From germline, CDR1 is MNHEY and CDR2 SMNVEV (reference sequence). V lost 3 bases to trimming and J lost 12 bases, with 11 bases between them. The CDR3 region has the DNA TGTGCCAGCAGTTTCATTCGAGGGGAACTGTTTTTT. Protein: CASSFIRGELFF.

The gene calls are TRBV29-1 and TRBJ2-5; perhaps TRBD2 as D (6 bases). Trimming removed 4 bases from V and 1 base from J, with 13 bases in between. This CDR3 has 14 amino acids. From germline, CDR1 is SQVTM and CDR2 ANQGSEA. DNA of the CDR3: TGCAGCGTTGCTTATCGGGGACTCCAAGAGACCCAGTACTTC. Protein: CSVAYRGLQETQYF.

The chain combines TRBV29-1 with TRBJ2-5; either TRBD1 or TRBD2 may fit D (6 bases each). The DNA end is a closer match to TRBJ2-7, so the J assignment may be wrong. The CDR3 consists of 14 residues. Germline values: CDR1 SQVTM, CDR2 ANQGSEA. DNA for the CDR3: TGCAGCGTTAATTCAGGGGAGGATACCTACGAGCAGTACTTC. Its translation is CSVNSGEDTYEQYF.

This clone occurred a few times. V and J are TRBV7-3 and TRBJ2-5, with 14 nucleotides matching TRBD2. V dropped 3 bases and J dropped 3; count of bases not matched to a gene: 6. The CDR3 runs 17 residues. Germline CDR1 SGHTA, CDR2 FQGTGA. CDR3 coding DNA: TGTGCCAGCAGCTTGTCCGGGACTAGCGGGGGAAAAGAGACCCAGTACTTC. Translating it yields CASSLSGTSGGKETQYF.

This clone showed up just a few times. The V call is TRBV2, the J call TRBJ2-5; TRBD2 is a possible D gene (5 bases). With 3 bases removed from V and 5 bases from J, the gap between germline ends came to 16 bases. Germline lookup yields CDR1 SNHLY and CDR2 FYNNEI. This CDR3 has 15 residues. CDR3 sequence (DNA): TGTGCCAGCAGTGATTGGACTGCCGTCGGTGAGACCCAGTACTTC. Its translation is CASSDWTAVGETQYF.

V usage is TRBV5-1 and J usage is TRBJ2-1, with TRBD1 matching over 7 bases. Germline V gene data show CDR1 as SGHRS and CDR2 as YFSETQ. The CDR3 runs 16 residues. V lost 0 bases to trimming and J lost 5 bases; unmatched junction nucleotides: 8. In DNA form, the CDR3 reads TGCGCCAGCAGCTTGGCCTTTCAGGGGGTGGACAATGAGCAGTTCTTC. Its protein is CASSLAFQGVDNEQFF.

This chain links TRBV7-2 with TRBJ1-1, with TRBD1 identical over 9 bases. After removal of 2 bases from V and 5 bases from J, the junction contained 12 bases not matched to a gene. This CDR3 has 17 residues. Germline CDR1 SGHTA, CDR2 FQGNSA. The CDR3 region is CASSLRVNRGQHTEAFF. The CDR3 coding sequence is TGTGCCAGCAGCTTAAGGGTGAACAGGGGGCAGCATACTGAAGCTTTCTTT.

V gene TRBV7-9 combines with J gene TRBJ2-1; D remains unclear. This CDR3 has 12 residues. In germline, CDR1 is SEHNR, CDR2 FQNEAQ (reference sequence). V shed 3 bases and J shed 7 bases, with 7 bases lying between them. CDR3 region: CASSLISNEQFF. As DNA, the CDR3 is TGTGCCAGCAGCTTGATCTCGAATGAGCAGTTCTTC. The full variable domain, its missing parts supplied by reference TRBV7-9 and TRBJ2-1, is DTGVSQNPRHKITKRGQNVTFRCDPISEHNRLYWYRQTLGQGPEFLTYFQNEAQLEKSRLLSDRFSAERPKGSFSTLEIQRTEQGDSAMYLCASSLISNEQFFGPGTRLTVL.

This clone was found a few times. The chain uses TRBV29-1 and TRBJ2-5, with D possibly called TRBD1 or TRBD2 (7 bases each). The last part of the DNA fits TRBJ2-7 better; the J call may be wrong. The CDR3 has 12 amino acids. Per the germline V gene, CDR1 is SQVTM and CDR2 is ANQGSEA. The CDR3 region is CSVGEGAGEQYF. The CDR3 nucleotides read TGCAGCGTTGGGGAGGGGGCAGGCGAGCAGTACTTC.

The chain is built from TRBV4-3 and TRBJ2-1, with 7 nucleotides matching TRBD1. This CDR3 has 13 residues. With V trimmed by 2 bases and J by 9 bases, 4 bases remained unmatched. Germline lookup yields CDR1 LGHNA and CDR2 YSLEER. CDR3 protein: CASSQYRDSEQFF. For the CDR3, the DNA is TGCGCCAGCAGCCAATACCGGGACAGTGAGCAGTTCTTC.